This TCR beta chain originates from a study of shared clonotypes between healthy human individuals. As concerns this clone: Its antigen is as yet unknown. The same CDR3 can be traced to other DNA sequences in this sample.

Splitting of each subset's genomic DNA was done evenly across several immunoSEQ plates. Assay used: immunoSEQ multiplex PCR; TCRdb lists only in-frame clones, some missing. The top ten clones hold about 0.39% of a sample with millions of clones, roughly 93% of them seen once. From germline, CDR1 is MNHEY and CDR2 SMNVEV (reference sequence). J was trimmed by 4 bases and V by 5 bases; bases with no gene match: 4. The CDR3 is 13 amino acids. The study, taken as a whole, reports: Despite large depth, rarefaction showed incomplete sorted-subset sequencing. Naive CD4 clonotypes overlapped across a few donors at roughly 4.5%.

The study separated CD4+ cells into CD45RA+ naive and CD45RA-negative memory subsets. The sequenced material came from naive CD4+ T cells from PBMCs. The sample's subset: CD45RA+ positively selected. The chain recombines TRBV27 with TRBJ2-5; 7 bases are a match to TRBD1. The TCR comes from a young man in good health. Some clones in this sample may be carry-over from other donors' samples. The DNA for the CDR3 is TGTGCCAGCAGTGCGCGACAGGGAGAGACCCAGTACTTC. This translates into CASSARQGETQYF.